This T cell receptor (beta chain) was identified during a study of T cell changes during pregnancy in multiple sclerosis. TCRdb's copy holds only in-frame clones and misses some; the assay was immunoSEQ multiplex PCR. The repertoire includes tens of thousands of clones, approximately 91% of them detected once, and 1% to 1.5% sits in the top ten. This sequence was found in a female donor with multiple sclerosis, enrolled in a pregnancy study. Sequencing used peripheral blood, obtained in the second trimester of pregnancy.

DNA for the CDR3: TGTGCCAGCAGTGAGACAGGGGAGATGAACACTGAAGCTTTCTTT. Its translation: CASSETGEMNTEAFF. The chain carries TRBV6-1 and TRBJ1-1, with TRBD1 matching 8 bases. There are 15 residues in the CDR3. J was trimmed by 0 bases and V by 3 bases; bases with no gene match: 3. CDR1 is MNHNS and CDR2 is SASEGT in the germline V gene.